Listed below are T cell receptor beta chains from one sample, sequenced in a study of Ad26.COV2.S vaccination and SARS-CoV-2 variants. Sequenced by immunoSEQ multiplex PCR; TCRdb stores in-frame clones only, minus some. The repertoire holds over 450,000 clones, with approximately 90% as singletons. This material consisted of peripheral blood, taken in a trial of Ad26.COV2.S vaccine versus placebo. These receptors were collected from a person between 18 and 65 years old who received the Ad26.COV2.S COVID-19 vaccine or a placebo. The conserved cysteine and the conserved F or W are not part of the CDR3 here. Each record gives: CDR3 protein, V gene, J gene.

CDR3 protein: ASSPNTISYNEQF
V gene: TRBV18
J gene: TRBJ2-1

CDR3 protein: ASSQDIGETQY
V gene: TRBV4-3
J gene: TRBJ2-5

CDR3 protein: ASSFNAGPYNEQF
V gene: TRBV28
J gene: TRBJ2-1

CDR3 protein: ASSLGDFQETQY
V gene: TRBV7-6
J gene: TRBJ2-5

CDR3 protein: ASSRGVEQY
V gene: TRBV5-1
J gene: TRBJ2-7

CDR3 protein: ASSQVSGPLSIEQF
V gene: TRBV14
J gene: TRBJ2-1

CDR3 protein: ASSLRLAGGTDTQY
V gene: TRBV5-1
J gene: TRBJ2-3

CDR3 protein: ASSVEGTSNNEQF
V gene: TRBV9
J gene: TRBJ2-1

CDR3 protein: ASSSKTGGETQY
V gene: TRBV5-1
J gene: TRBJ2-5

CDR3 protein: ASSSSDSRSSYEQY
V gene: TRBV7-8
J gene: TRBJ2-7

CDR3 protein: ASSLEREGGTDTQY
V gene: TRBV5-4
J gene: TRBJ2-3

CDR3 protein: ASSQELTINYGYT
V gene: TRBV4-2
J gene: TRBJ1-2

CDR3 protein: SGRTSGRGETQY
V gene: TRBV29-1
J gene: TRBJ2-5

CDR3 protein: ASSQVGTGNYEQY
V gene: TRBV3-1/TRBV3-2
J gene: TRBJ2-7

CDR3 protein: ASSPDDRPGAF
V gene: TRBV7-8
J gene: TRBJ1-1

CDR3 protein: ASSLVSLLAGAEQY
V gene: TRBV28
J gene: TRBJ2-7

CDR3 protein: ATSRGGQGGPMNTEAF
V gene: TRBV15
J gene: TRBJ1-1

CDR3 protein: ASSPGNYGYT
V gene: TRBV6-5
J gene: TRBJ1-2

CDR3 protein: ASSQLRDSENIQY
V gene: TRBV4-1
J gene: TRBJ2-4

CDR3 protein: ASSPRGRAGNTGELF
V gene: TRBV4-1
J gene: TRBJ2-2

CDR3 protein: ASSVGGGALGNTIY
V gene: TRBV9
J gene: TRBJ1-3

CDR3 protein: ATSVASMAGTDTQY
V gene: TRBV24-1
J gene: TRBJ2-3

CDR3 protein: ASRLYRLNEKLF
V gene: TRBV5-8
J gene: TRBJ1-4

CDR3 protein: ASSYSIWQTEAF
V gene: TRBV6-5
J gene: TRBJ1-1

CDR3 protein: ASRLTGTGNTIY
V gene: TRBV5-1
J gene: TRBJ1-3

CDR3 protein: ASSLGTVNSPLH
V gene: TRBV5-4
J gene: TRBJ1-6

CDR3 protein: ASSRPGGYQETQY
V gene: TRBV3-1/TRBV3-2
J gene: TRBJ2-5

CDR3 protein: ASSARDAYNSPLH
V gene: TRBV6-5
J gene: TRBJ1-6

CDR3 protein: ASSQGPGQRKDTQY
V gene: TRBV4-1
J gene: TRBJ2-3

CDR3 protein: ASSPGQNNQPQH
V gene: TRBV5-1
J gene: TRBJ1-5

CDR3 protein: ASSQDLGGLEPRRNEQF
V gene: TRBV4-2
J gene: TRBJ2-1

CDR3 protein: ASSDVGDRPRNEQF
V gene: TRBV2
J gene: TRBJ2-1

CDR3 protein: ASSNTGSYEQY
V gene: TRBV2
J gene: TRBJ2-7